This T cell receptor beta chain was observed in a study of blood T cell repertoires in COVID-19. Study-wide context: T cells, B-cell-depleted T cells, or PBMCs provided the cDNA or gDNA that served as material.

This table comes from immunoSEQ multiplex PCR, and its TCRdb copy is limited to in-frame clones, with some not included. The sample lists roughly 250,000 clones; over 80% were seen once. The CDR3 has 17 residues. Trimming removed 2 bases from V and 0 bases from J, with 14 bases in between. The germline CDR1 and CDR2 sequences are SEHNR and FQNEAQ (reference sequence). In Cohort 3, a recovered donor had either two negative PCRs, clearance, or symptom resolution. The gene calls are TRBV7-9 and TRBJ2-1; D is uncertain. This sequence was found in a woman under 30 who had recovered from COVID-19. Sample: PBMCs or T cells enriched from blood (not recorded which). The CDR3, as DNA: TGTGCCAGCAGCTTAATCCCAACTGTCATCTCCTACAATGAGCAGTTCTTC. Protein: CASSLIPTVISYNEQFF.